This T cell receptor beta chain appears in the sequencing data of a study of Graves' ophthalmopathy and Graves' hyperthyroidism. Study-wide context: Being free of ophthalmopathy for 18 months of follow-up defined stable hyperthyroidism. Regarding the study as a whole: Ophthalmopathy progression cases were predicted by the model with approximately 71% sensitivity and 72% to 85% specificity. The blood repertoire also included most expanded thyroid clonotypes above 0.001 frequency.

For repertoire sequencing, the TCR beta CDR3 regions were amplified from RNA transcripts. In the first round, RT-PCR was carried out with HTBI primers, and a multiplex PCR formed the second round. A single record per CDR3 protein comes from TCRdb applying MiXCR to the multiplex PCR reads. This repertoire shows about 590,000 distinct CDR3 sequences, just under 40% found once; its top ten account for about 4.2%. Recruitment covered hyperthyroidism patients aged 18 to 65 whose new diagnosis was of under 2 months' duration. This clonotype was observed many times. Its antigen is undetermined. From germline, CDR1 is SEHNR and CDR2 FQNEAQ (reference sequence). V was shortened by 5 bases and J by 2 bases, with 15 bases between the two germline ends. This CDR3 is built from 16 residues.

This chain joins TRBV7-9 and TRBJ1-4; D unresolved. Sequenced material: peripheral blood or thyroid tissue (not recorded which). This sequence was found in an adult man with Graves' hyperthyroidism. DNA for the CDR3: TGTGCCAGCAGCCCCCTATTCGGGAGCACTAATGAAAAACTGTTTTTT. Amino acids: CASSPLFGSTNEKLFF.